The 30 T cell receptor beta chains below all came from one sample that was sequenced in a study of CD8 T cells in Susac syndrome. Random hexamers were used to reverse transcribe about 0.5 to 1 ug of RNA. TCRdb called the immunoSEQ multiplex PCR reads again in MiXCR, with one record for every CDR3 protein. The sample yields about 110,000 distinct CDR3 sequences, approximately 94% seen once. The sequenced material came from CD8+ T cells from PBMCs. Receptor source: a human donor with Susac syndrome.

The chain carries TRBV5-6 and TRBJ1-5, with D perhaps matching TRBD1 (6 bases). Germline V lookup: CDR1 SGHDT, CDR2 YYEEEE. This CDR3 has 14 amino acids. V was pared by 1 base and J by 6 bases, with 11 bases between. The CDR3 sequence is CASSLWGGGQPQHF. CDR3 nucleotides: TGTGCCAGCAGCTTGTGGGGGGGCGGTCAGCCCCAGCATTTT.

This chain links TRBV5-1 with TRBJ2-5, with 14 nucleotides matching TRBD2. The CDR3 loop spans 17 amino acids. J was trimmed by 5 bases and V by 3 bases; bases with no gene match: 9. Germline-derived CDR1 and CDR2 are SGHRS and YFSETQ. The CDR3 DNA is TGCGCCAGCAGCTCAGAGACTAGCGGGGGGGCTCGGGAGACCCAGTACTTC. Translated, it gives CASSSETSGGARETQYF.

The CDR3 DNA reads as TGTGCCAGCAGCTCCTACCACCGGGACAGGGAGGTGGGCGAGCAGTACTTC. It specifies CASSSYHRDREVGEQYF. The rearrangement uses TRBV5-4 and TRBJ2-7, with 9 bases identical to TRBD1. The CDR3 consists of 17 residues. Germline loops: CDR1 SGHNT, CDR2 YYREEE (reference sequence). The ends lost 3 bases at V and 6 bases at J; junction bases unmatched: 16.

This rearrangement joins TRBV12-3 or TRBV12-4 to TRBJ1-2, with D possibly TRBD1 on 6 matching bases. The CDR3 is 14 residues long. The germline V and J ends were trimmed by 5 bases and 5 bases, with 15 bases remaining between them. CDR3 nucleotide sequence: TGTGCCAGCAGTGAGGGGGGAAGTGGGTATGGCTACACCTTC. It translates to CASSEGGSGYGYTF.

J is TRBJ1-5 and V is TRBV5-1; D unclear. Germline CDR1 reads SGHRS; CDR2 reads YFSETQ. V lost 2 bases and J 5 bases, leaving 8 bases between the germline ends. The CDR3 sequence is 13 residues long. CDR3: CASSFEGDQPQHF. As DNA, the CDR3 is TGCGCCAGCAGCTTTGAGGGTGATCAGCCCCAGCATTTT.

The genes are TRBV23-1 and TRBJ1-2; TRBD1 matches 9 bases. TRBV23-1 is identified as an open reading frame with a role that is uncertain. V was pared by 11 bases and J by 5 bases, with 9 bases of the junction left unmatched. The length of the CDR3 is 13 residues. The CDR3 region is CADRSGTGYGYTF. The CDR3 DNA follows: TGCGCCGACCGTTCGGGGACAGGGTATGGCTACACCTTC.

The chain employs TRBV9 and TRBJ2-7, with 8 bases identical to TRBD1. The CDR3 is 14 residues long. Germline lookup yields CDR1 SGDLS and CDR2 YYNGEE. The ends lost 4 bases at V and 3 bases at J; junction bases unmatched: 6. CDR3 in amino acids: CASSPSGTGYEQYF. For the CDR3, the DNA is TGTGCCAGCAGCCCATCCGGGACAGGCTACGAGCAGTACTTC.

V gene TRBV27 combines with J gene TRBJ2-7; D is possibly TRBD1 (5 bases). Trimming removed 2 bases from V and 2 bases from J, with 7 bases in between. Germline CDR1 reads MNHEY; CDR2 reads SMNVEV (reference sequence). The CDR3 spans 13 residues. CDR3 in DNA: TGTGCCAGCAGTTTAACCAGGGCCTACGAGCAGTACTTC. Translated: CASSLTRAYEQYF.

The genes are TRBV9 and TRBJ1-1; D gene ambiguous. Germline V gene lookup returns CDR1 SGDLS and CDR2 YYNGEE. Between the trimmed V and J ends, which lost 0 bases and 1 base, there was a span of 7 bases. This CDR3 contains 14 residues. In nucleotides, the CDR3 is TGTGCCAGCAGCGTAGCCGGTCGGAACACTGAAGCTTTCTTT. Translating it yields CASSVAGRNTEAFF.

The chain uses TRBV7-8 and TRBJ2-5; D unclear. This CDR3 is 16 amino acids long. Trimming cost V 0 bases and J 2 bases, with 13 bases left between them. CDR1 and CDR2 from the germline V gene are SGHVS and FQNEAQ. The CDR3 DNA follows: TGTGCCAGCAGCTTAGCCTCCAAGGGCCTACAAGAGACCCAGTACTTC. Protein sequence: CASSLASKGLQETQYF.

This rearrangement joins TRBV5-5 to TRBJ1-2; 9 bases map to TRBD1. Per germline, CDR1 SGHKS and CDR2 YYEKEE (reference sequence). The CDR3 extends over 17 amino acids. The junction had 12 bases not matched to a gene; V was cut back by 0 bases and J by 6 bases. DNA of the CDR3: TGTGCCAGCAGCTTGGACCTCGGGACAGGGAGTCAAAATGGCTACACCTTC. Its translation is CASSLDLGTGSQNGYTF.

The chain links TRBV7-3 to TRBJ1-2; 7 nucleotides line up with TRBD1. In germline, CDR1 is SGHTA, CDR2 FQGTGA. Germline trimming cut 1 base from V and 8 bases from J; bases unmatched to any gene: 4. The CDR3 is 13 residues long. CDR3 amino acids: CASSLNRGRGYTF. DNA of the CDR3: TGTGCCAGCAGCTTAAACAGGGGAAGGGGCTACACCTTC.

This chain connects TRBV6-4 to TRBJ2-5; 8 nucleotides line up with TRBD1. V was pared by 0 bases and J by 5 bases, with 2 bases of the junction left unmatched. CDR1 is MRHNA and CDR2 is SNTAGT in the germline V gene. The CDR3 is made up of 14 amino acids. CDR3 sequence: CASSDSDRVETQYF. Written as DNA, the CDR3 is TGTGCCAGCAGTGACTCGGACAGGGTTGAGACCCAGTACTTC.

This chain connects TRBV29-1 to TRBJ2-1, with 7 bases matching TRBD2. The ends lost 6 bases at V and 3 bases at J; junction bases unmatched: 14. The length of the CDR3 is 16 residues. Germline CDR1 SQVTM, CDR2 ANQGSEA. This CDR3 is CSVSSVVGGIYNEQFF. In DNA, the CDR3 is TGCAGCGTAAGTTCAGTGGTGGGAGGGATCTACAATGAGCAGTTCTTC.

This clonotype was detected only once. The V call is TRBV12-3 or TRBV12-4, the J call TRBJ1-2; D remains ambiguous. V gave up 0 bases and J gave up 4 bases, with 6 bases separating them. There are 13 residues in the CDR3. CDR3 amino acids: CASSLASGYGYTF. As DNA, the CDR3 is TGTGCCAGCAGTTTAGCGTCGGGCTATGGCTACACCTTC.

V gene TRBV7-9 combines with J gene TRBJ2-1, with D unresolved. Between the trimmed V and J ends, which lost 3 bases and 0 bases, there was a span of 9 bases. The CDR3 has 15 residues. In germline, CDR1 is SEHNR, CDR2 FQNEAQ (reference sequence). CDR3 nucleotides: TGTGCCAGCAGCTTTTACGTCAGCTCCTACAATGAGCAGTTCTTC. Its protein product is CASSFYVSSYNEQFF.

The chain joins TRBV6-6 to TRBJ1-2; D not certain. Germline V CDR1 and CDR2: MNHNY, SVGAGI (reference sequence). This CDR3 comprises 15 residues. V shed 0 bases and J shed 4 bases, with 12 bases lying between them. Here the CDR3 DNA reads TGTGCCAGCAGTTACTCTGGGAGGATCTCCTATGGCTACACCTTC. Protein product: CASSYSGRISYGYTF.

This CDR3 reads CASSLGTDEAFF. The DNA of the CDR3 is TGTGCCAGCAGCTTAGGTACAGATGAAGCTTTCTTT. The chain is built from TRBV13 and TRBJ1-1; D not resolved. Germline CDR1 PRHDT, CDR2 FYEKMQ (reference sequence). The CDR3 runs to 12 residues. Trimming pared 0 bases from V and 7 bases from J, leaving 6 bases between. Full variable domain (rest looked up from reference TRBV13 and TRBJ1-1): AAGVIQSPRHLIKEKRETATLKCYPIPRHDTVYWYQQGPGQDPQFLISFYEKMQSDKGSIPDRFSAQQFSDYHSELNMSSLELGDSALYFCASSLGTDEAFFGQGTRLTVV.

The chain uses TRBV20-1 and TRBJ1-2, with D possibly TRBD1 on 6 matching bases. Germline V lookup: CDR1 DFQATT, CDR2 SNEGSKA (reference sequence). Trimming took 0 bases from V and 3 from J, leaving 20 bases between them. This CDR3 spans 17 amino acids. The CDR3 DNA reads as TGCAGTGCTAGAGACCGAGGCAGGGGTTCTGGGGACTATGGCTACACCTTC. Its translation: CSARDRGRGSGDYGYTF.

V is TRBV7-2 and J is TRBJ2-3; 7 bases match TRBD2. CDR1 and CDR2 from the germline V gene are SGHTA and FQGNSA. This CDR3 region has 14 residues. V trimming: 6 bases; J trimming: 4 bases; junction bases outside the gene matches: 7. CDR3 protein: CASRNTSASDTQYF. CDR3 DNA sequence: TGTGCCAGCAGGAATACTAGCGCCTCAGATACGCAGTATTTT.

Here the CDR3 reads CASSLDPYNEQFF. CDR3 in DNA: TGTGCCAGCAGCTTAGATCCCTACAATGAGCAGTTCTTC. The rearrangement joins TRBV7-7 to TRBJ2-1; no definite D call. Germline CDR1 SSHAT, CDR2 FNYEAQ (reference sequence). This CDR3 comprises 13 residues. V was pared by 1 base and J by 2 bases, with 3 bases between.

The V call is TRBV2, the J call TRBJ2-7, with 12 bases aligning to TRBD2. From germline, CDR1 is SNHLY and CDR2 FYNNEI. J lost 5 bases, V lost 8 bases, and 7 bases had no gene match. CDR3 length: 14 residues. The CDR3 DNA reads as TGTGCCAGCCTCCTAGCGGGGGGGCTCAACGAGCAGTACTTC. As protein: CASLLAGGLNEQYF.

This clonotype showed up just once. The DNA of the CDR3 is TGTGCCAGCAGTGAAGGGGGGCCCATTAAATCGAACACTGAAGCTTTCTTT. Translating it yields CASSEGGPIKSNTEAFF. This chain uses TRBV2 with TRBJ1-1; maybe TRBD1 (6 bases). Trimming shortened V by 1 base and J by 1 base, and 16 bases separated the two germline ends. Germline CDR1 is SNHLY and CDR2 is FYNNEI. The CDR3 length is 17 residues.

CDR3 amino acids: CASSQAGGKNYGYTF. DNA of the CDR3: TGTGCCAGCAGCCAAGCAGGGGGCAAGAACTATGGCTACACCTTC. The V call is TRBV7-9, the J call TRBJ1-2; 8 bases match TRBD1. The CDR3 runs to 15 residues. CDR1 is SEHNR and CDR2 is FQNEAQ in the germline V gene (reference sequence). Losses at the gene ends were 5 bases for V and 2 bases for J; bases not matched to a gene: 7.

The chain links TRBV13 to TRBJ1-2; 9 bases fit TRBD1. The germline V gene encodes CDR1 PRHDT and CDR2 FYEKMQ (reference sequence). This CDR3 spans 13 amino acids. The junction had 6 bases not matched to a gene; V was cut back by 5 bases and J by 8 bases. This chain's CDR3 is CASSGRTGAGYTF. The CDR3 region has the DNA TGTGCCAGCAGCGGCCGGACAGGGGCCGGCTACACCTTC.

CDR3 residues: CSVLTSESYNEQFF. The CDR3 region has the DNA TGCAGCGTTTTAACTAGCGAAAGTTACAATGAGCAGTTCTTC. The genes are TRBV29-1 and TRBJ2-1; 7 nucleotides line up with TRBD2. The CDR3 has 14 residues. Germline CDR1 reads SQVTM; CDR2 reads ANQGSEA. V gave up 5 bases and J gave up 4 bases; unmatched junction bases: 8.

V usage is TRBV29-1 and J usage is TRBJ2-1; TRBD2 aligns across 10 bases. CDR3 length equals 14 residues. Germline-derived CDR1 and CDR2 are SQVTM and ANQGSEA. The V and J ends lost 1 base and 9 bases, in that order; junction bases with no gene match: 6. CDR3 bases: TGCAGCGTTGAAGGCGGGCTAGCGGGGGTTGAGCAGTTCTTC. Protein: CSVEGGLAGVEQFF.

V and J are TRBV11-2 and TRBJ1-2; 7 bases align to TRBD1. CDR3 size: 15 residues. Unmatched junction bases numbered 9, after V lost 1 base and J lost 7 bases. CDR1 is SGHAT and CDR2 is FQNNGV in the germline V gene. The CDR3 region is CASSLVVGGGSGYTF. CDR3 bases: TGTGCCAGCAGCTTAGTGGTAGGGGGCGGGAGTGGCTACACCTTC.

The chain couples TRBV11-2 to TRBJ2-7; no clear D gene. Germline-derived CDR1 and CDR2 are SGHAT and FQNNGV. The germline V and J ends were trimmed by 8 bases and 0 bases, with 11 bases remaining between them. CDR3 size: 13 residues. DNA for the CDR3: TGTGCCAGCTCTGACACAAACTCCTACGAGCAGTACTTC. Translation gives CASSDTNSYEQYF.

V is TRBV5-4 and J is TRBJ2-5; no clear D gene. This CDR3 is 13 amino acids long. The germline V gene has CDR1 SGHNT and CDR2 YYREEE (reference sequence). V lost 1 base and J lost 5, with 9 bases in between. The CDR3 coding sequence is TGTGCCAGCAGCTTGTCGACTGACGAGACCCAGTACTTC. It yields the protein CASSLSTDETQYF.